These 3 T cell receptor beta chains share one sample of origin, sequenced in a study of early T cells in non-severe SARS-CoV-2 infection. Each CDR3 protein is one row after TCRdb ran MiXCR on the 5' RACE reads. The sample has fewer than 80,000 distinct CDR3 sequences, approximately 11% seen once; the top ten hold 12%. The sample consisted of whole blood, taken at baseline. The receptors stem from an adult who was a healthcare worker with PCR-confirmed SARS-CoV-2 infection or an uninfected control (not recorded which).

This clonotype was seen repeatedly, ten times or more. The chain joins TRBV14 to TRBJ2-2; D tentatively reads TRBD1 or TRBD2 (6 bases each). The CDR3 consists of 16 residues. Germline V lookup: CDR1 SGHDN, CDR2 FVKESK. Trimming removed 1 base at V and 6 bases at J, with 15 bases between. DNA for the CDR3: TGTGCCAGCAGCCAAGGAGTTACGGGGGCGGCCGGGGAGCTGTTTTTT. This translates into CASSQGVTGAAGELFF.

V usage is TRBV20-1 and J usage is TRBJ2-7; weak D call: TRBD2 (6 bases). The V end was cut by 0 bases, the J end by 8 bases, with 11 bases between. CDR1 is DFQATT and CDR2 is SNEGSKA in the germline V gene (reference sequence). The CDR3 is 12 residues long. CDR3 sequence (DNA): TGCAGTGCTAGAGATGCGGGGTGGCAGCAGTACTTC. As protein: CSARDAGWQQYF.

This clonotype has more than one count but fewer than ten. The CDR3 DNA reads TGTGCCAGCAGCTTTACTACGGTGTCTGGGGCCAACGTCCTGACTTTC. Protein product: CASSFTTVSGANVLTF. The chain uses TRBV5-6 and TRBJ2-6; no definite D call. Between the trimmed V and J ends, which lost 2 bases and 1 base, there was a span of 10 bases. The length of the CDR3 is 16 residues. Germline CDR1 SGHDT, CDR2 YYEEEE.